These 15 T cell receptor beta chains came from one sample sequenced in a study of shared clonotypes between healthy human individuals. Here immunoSEQ multiplex PCR was the method, and the copy in TCRdb shows in-frame clones only, minus some. In the table there are 2 million to 2.5 million clones, approximately 94% of which are singletons. Sequenced input: naive CD4+ T cells sorted from blood. Subset indicated: CD45RA+ positively selected. The receptors were sampled from a man between 18 and 29 years old in good health.

As regards this clone: This sample includes further DNA sequences coding for the same CDR3. The V and J genes are TRBV2 and TRBJ1-2; D might be TRBD1 (5 bases). The CDR3 extends over 14 amino acids. Between the trimmed V and J ends, which lost 2 bases and 0 bases, there was a span of 7 bases. Germline loops: CDR1 SNHLY, CDR2 FYNNEI. This CDR3 is CASSEQGANYGYTF. CDR3 nucleotide sequence: TGTGCCAGCAGTGAACAGGGAGCTAACTATGGCTACACCTTC.

The chain couples TRBV6-1 to TRBJ1-1; no definite D call. Germline V CDR1 and CDR2: MNHNS, SASEGT. Trimming stripped 1 base from V and 1 base from J, with 7 bases between. CDR3 length: 14 residues. CDR3 sequence reads: CASSEVRGNTEAFF. In nucleotides, the CDR3 is TGTGCCAGCAGTGAAGTGCGGGGGAACACTGAAGCTTTCTTT.

The V gene is TRBV27, the J gene TRBJ2-7; D unclear. V was clipped by 2 bases and J by 5 bases, with 10 bases between them. Germline CDR1 is MNHEY and CDR2 is SMNVEV (reference sequence). The CDR3 loop spans 13 amino acids. As DNA, the CDR3 is TGTGCCAGCAGTTTAAAAAGAGACCACGAGCAGTACTTC. This codes for CASSLKRDHEQYF.

The gene calls are TRBV11-1 and TRBJ2-1, with D uncertain. From germline, CDR1 is SGHAT and CDR2 FQDESV (reference sequence). CDR3 length: 16 residues. The V and J ends lost 5 bases and 1 base respectively, with 15 bases between them. In nucleotides, the CDR3 is TGTGCCAGCAGCCCCCCCGGCAGCGTTTCCTACAATGAGCAGTTCTTC. As protein: CASSPPGSVSYNEQFF.

On this clone itself: The junction shows a germline mismatch at one end, possibly a read error. The same CDR3 also results from other DNA sequences found in this sample. The V and J genes are TRBV6-5 and TRBJ2-7; 8 bases map to TRBD2. The length of the CDR3 is 13 residues. Per the germline V gene, CDR1 is MNHEY and CDR2 is SVGAGI. The CDR3 nucleotides are TGTGCTAGCAGCCAGCTGCGGGGGGCTGTGCAGTACTTC. As protein: CASSQLRGAVQYF.

This clone was recorded once. This chain links TRBV4-3 with TRBJ2-7, with D possibly being TRBD2 (5 bases). Germline CDR1 is LGHNA and CDR2 is YSLEER. The CDR3 length is 18 residues. Deletions cut 0 bases from V and 0 bases from J, with 18 bases between. CDR3 nucleotides: TGCGCCAGCAGCCAAGATCCGTATGGCGTAACTAGCTCCTACGAGCAGTACTTC. Protein product: CASSQDPYGVTSSYEQYF.

The genes are TRBV10-2 and TRBJ2-1, with TRBD2 matching 8 bases. CDR1 and CDR2 from the germline V gene are WSHSY and SAAADI. V was clipped by 7 bases and J by 6 bases; unmatched bases: 8. The CDR3 is made up of 14 amino acids. The CDR3 protein is CASNSPGGGNEQFF. CDR3 bases: TGCGCCAGCAACTCCCCGGGGGGGGGCAATGAGCAGTTCTTC.

The chain carries TRBV10-1 and TRBJ2-5; TRBD2 agrees at 7 bases. The CDR3 sequence is 15 residues long. Germline CDR1 reads WNHNN; CDR2 reads SYGVQD (reference sequence). The trim removed 3 bases at V and 5 bases at J, leaving 9 bases unmatched. The CDR3 DNA reads TGCGCCAGCAGTGAAACGGCGGGAGCCGCGGAGACCCAGTACTTC. Translated: CASSETAGAAETQYF.

The rearrangement joins TRBV6-1 to TRBJ1-6; D unresolved. The CDR3 sequence is 14 residues long. CDR1 and CDR2 (germline): MNHNS, SASEGT. Trimming pared 6 bases from V and 9 bases from J, leaving 15 bases between. CDR3 sequence reads: CASRRGLEGSPLHF. Here the CDR3 DNA reads TGTGCCAGCAGGAGAGGACTGGAGGGTTCACCCCTCCACTTT.

The V gene is TRBV7-2, the J gene TRBJ2-3; D is possibly TRBD2 (5 bases). CDR3 length: 15 amino acids. Deletions cut 4 bases from V and 7 bases from J, with 18 bases between. CDR1 is SGHTA, CDR2 FQGNSA, per germline. CDR3 nucleotide sequence: TGTGCCAGCAGCTCACCGGGATACTCGATACATACGCAGTATTTT. This gives the protein CASSSPGYSIHTQYF.

The chain carries TRBV5-1 and TRBJ1-2, with TRBD1 matching 9 bases. This CDR3 spans 14 amino acids. The germline V gene has CDR1 SGHRS and CDR2 YFSETQ. J gave up 6 bases and V 4 bases, and 7 bases lay outside the gene matches. CDR3 bases: TGCGCCAGCAGCACGGGGACAGGGAGCGATGGCTACACCTTC. It codes for CASSTGTGSDGYTF.

The chain combines TRBV7-6 with TRBJ2-2, with unresolved D. This CDR3 spans 13 amino acids. The V gene's germline CDR1 is SGHVS and CDR2 FNYEAQ. Trimming cost V 10 bases and J 4 bases, with 13 bases left between them. CDR3 loop: CATARRGTGELFF. CDR3 DNA: TGTGCCACAGCCCGCCGTGGCACCGGGGAGCTGTTTTTT.

The chain couples TRBV2 to TRBJ1-4; 10 nucleotides agree with TRBD1. CDR1 is SNHLY, CDR2 FYNNEI, per germline. The CDR3 extends over 14 amino acids. After removal of 7 bases from V and 7 bases from J, the junction contained 6 bases not matched to a gene. CDR3 nucleotides: TGTGCCAGCAACCGACAGGGGGCGACTGAAAAACTGTTTTTT. Encoded protein: CASNRQGATEKLFF.

This chain links TRBV2 with TRBJ1-5; D is perhaps TRBD1 (6 bases). CDR3 length equals 15 residues. Germline-derived CDR1 and CDR2 are SNHLY and FYNNEI. Trimming took off 4 bases at V and 0 bases at J, with 10 bases between the two ends. The CDR3 region has the DNA TGTGCCAGCAGTGGGGGGGCAGGTAGCAATCAGCCCCAGCATTTT. Protein product: CASSGGAGSNQPQHF.

This clone was seen once. Other DNA sequences in the sample encode the same CDR3. The CDR3 region has the DNA TGTGCCAGCAGTACAGGGAACTATGGCTACACCTTC. Its protein is CASSTGNYGYTF. The genes are TRBV2 and TRBJ1-2; D is perhaps TRBD1 (6 bases). The germline gives CDR1 SNHLY, CDR2 FYNNEI. Trimming took off 5 bases at V and 2 bases at J, with 6 bases between the two ends. The CDR3 runs 12 residues.